What follows is one T cell receptor beta chain and its context. The target antigen is unknown. These data are taken from a study of cytomegalovirus exposure and HLA in healthy donors. PCR amplification relied on 60 Vbeta primers (plus 13 Jbeta primers). Produced via immunoSEQ multiplex PCR; TCRdb's table is partial and in-frame only. The table records 150,000 to 190,000 clones, 75% of them present only once. The study's findings and limits: Later analysis demonstrated an association between a missense DCLRE1C variant and TCR beta V- and J-gene trimming.

Material for sequencing was PBMCs. The sequence derives from a man between 18 and 29 years old in good health and CMV-seronegative.

DNA for the CDR3: TGTGCCAGTAGCCCTCTGGAGGTGAACACTGAAGCTTTCTTT. Translating gives CASSPLEVNTEAFF. The V and J genes are TRBV19 and TRBJ1-1; D gene unclear. V dropped 6 bases and J dropped 0 bases, with 11 bases sitting between them. The CDR3 consists of 14 residues. Germline-derived CDR1 and CDR2 are LNHDA and SQIVND (reference sequence).